Following are 32 T cell receptor beta chains from one sample sequenced in a study of T cells in Graves' hyperthyroidism and ophthalmopathy. Amplified TCR beta CDR3 regions came from RNA transcripts. In the first-round RT-PCR of the TCR CDR3, the HTBI primer set was used. TCRdb fed the multiplex PCR reads into MiXCR, producing one record per CDR3 protein. The profile shows nearly 750,000 distinct CDR3 sequences, 35% of them singletons. Input material: blood. The receptors were sampled from a woman aged 40 to 50 with Graves' hyperthyroidism.

In this sample, this clonotype turned up a few times. V is TRBV12-3 or TRBV12-4 and J is TRBJ2-7, with 7 bases fitting TRBD2. The CDR3 extends over 14 amino acids. The trim removed 6 bases at V and 2 bases at J, leaving 7 bases unmatched. CDR3 region: CASSPTSPPYEQYF. In nucleotides, the CDR3 is TGTGCCAGCAGCCCGACTAGCCCTCCCTACGAGCAGTACTTC.

This clonotype was detected many times. V is TRBV19 and J is TRBJ1-2, with D possibly matching TRBD1 (5 bases). This CDR3 has 13 amino acids. Trimming stripped 6 bases from V and 7 bases from J, with 15 bases between. Germline V gene sequence: CDR1 LNHDA, CDR2 SQIVND (reference sequence). CDR3 DNA sequence: TGTGCCAGTAGCGATCAGGGAATTGGTGGCTACACCTTC. It is translated as CASSDQGIGGYTF.

At least ten counts were recorded for this clonotype. V gene TRBV2 combines with J gene TRBJ1-1; D is unresolved. The CDR3 runs to 12 residues. Trimming removed 1 base from V and 8 bases from J, with 8 bases in between. Germline CDR1 reads SNHLY; CDR2 reads FYNNEI. The CDR3 DNA sequence: TGTGCCAGCAGTGAAGGACCCAGAGAAGCTTTCTTT. It specifies CASSEGPREAFF.

This clonotype was found many times. The chain joins TRBV2 to TRBJ1-5; D not resolved. Germline CDR1 reads SNHLY; CDR2 reads FYNNEI. V was shortened by 6 bases and J by 2 bases, with 8 bases between the two germline ends. This CDR3 has 13 amino acids. This CDR3 is CASRMLGNQPQHF. In DNA, the CDR3 is TGTGCCAGCAGAATGTTGGGCAATCAGCCCCAGCATTTT.

The chain carries TRBV7-8 and TRBJ2-2; D is perhaps TRBD1 (7 bases). The germline CDR1 and CDR2 sequences are SGHVS and FQNEAQ. The CDR3 is 16 residues long. Trimming took off 6 bases at V and 5 bases at J, with 19 bases between the two ends. The CDR3 DNA sequence: TGTGCCAGCAGTTTTCGGGGGACAGTTTTTACCGGGGAGCTGTTTTTT. Residues: CASSFRGTVFTGELFF. The full variable domain, its missing parts supplied by reference TRBV7-8 and TRBJ2-2, is GAGVSQSPRYKVAKRGQDVALRCDPISGHVSLFWYQQALGQGPEFLTYFQNEAQLDKSGLPSDRFFAERPEGSVSTLKIQRTQQEDSAVYLCASSFRGTVFTGELFFGEGSRLTVL.

The table lists this clonotype with a few counts. The chain joins TRBV5-6 to TRBJ2-6, with D maybe TRBD1 (5 bases). The CDR3 has 15 amino acids. Germline V gives CDR1 SGHDT, CDR2 YYEEEE. Deletions cut 4 bases from V and 2 bases from J, with 10 bases between. CDR3 in DNA: TGTGCCAGCAGCCTCAGGGTACCTGGGGCCAACGTCCTGACTTTC. Residues: CASSLRVPGANVLTF.

The rearrangement uses TRBV10-3 and TRBJ1-2, with TRBD1 identical over 12 bases. The germline V gene encodes CDR1 ENHRY and CDR2 SYGVKD. V shed 7 bases and J 4 bases; nucleotides not matched to a gene: 4. The CDR3 has 14 amino acids. The CDR3 region has the DNA TGTGCCATCATGGGGACAGGGGGCATCTATGGCTACACCTTC. This codes for CAIMGTGGIYGYTF.

This clonotype was found a few times. The V gene is TRBV6-5, the J gene TRBJ1-5, with D possibly matching TRBD1 (6 bases). The V and J ends lost 6 bases and 3 bases respectively, with 12 bases between them. CDR3 length equals 14 residues. Germline V gives CDR1 MNHEY, CDR2 SVGAGI. The CDR3 coding sequence is TGTGCCAGCAGGACAGGTGATGACAATCAGCCCCAGCATTTT. Translation gives CASRTGDDNQPQHF.

This clonotype appeared once. This chain links TRBV6-5 with TRBJ2-5, with TRBD2 matching over 7 bases. The germline V gene has CDR1 MNHEY and CDR2 SVGAGI. The J segment lost 7 bases and the V segment lost 5 bases, leaving 16 bases of the junction unmatched. This CDR3 is 16 amino acids long. DNA for the CDR3: TGTGCCAGCAGTAGGGGCCGGGACTCCCCGGGGGGGACCCAGTACTTC. As protein: CASSRGRDSPGGTQYF.

This clonotype showed up many times. This chain joins TRBV10-3 and TRBJ1-5; D is possibly TRBD1 (6 bases). The V gene lost 4 bases and the J gene lost 4 bases, with 11 bases spanning the gap. This CDR3 spans 14 amino acids. Per the germline V gene, CDR1 is ENHRY and CDR2 is SYGVKD. The CDR3 DNA is TGTGCCATCAGTGGATCAGGGGTAAATCAGCCCCAGCATTTT. This sequence encodes CAISGSGVNQPQHF.

This clonotype was observed a handful of times. The chain links TRBV10-3 to TRBJ2-6; 7 bases fit TRBD1. V lost 10 bases, J lost 0 bases, and 6 bases stayed unmatched. The CDR3 consists of 15 residues. Germline lookup yields CDR1 ENHRY and CDR2 SYGVKD. The CDR3 DNA reads as TGTGCCACCGGACAGGACCTCTCTGGGGCCAACGTCCTGACTTTC. This gives the protein CATGQDLSGANVLTF.

The chain carries TRBV30 and TRBJ2-2; D uncertain. This CDR3 comprises 12 residues. V was trimmed by 0 bases and J by 6 bases, leaving 5 bases between them. Germline values: CDR1 GTSNPN, CDR2 SVGIG (reference sequence). DNA of the CDR3: TGTGCCTGGAGTGTGGTCCCCGGGGAGCTGTTTTTT. Its translation: CAWSVVPGELFF.

This chain joins TRBV5-1 and TRBJ2-2, with D tentatively TRBD2 (6 bases). This CDR3 region has 16 residues. CDR1 is SGHRS, CDR2 YFSETQ, per germline. Trimming left V 6 bases short and J 1 base short, with 16 bases between. The CDR3 is CASNPLSSGNTGELFF. The CDR3 region has the DNA TGCGCCAGCAACCCCCTGAGTAGCGGGAACACCGGGGAGCTGTTTTTT.

Of note for this clonotype: Likely a read error: the CDR3 ends without its conserved phenylalanine or tryptophan. The chain has TRBV6-5 and TRBJ2-5, with D tentatively TRBD1 (5 bases). V was trimmed by 0 bases and J by 2 bases, leaving 7 bases between them. CDR3 size: 14 residues. Germline V gives CDR1 MNHEY, CDR2 SVGAGI. The CDR3 sequence: CASSYSDRQETQYL. The CDR3, as DNA: TGTGCCAGCAGTTACTCCGACAGACAAGAGACCCAGTACCTC.

This clonotype has ten or more counts. The V gene is TRBV19, the J gene TRBJ1-6, with a possible D match to TRBD1 (5 bases). The CDR3 contains 15 residues. V shed 7 bases and J shed 7 bases, with 17 bases lying between them. Germline values: CDR1 LNHDA, CDR2 SQIVND (reference sequence). The CDR3 DNA reads as TGTGCCAGTACCCCCCCCGGGACGGTAAATTCACCCCTCCACTTT. This encodes CASTPPGTVNSPLHF.

There are a few counts of this clonotype. The V and J genes are TRBV5-4 and TRBJ1-2, with D possibly matching TRBD1 (5 bases). V was clipped by 4 bases and J by 4 bases, with 17 bases between them. The CDR3 has 15 residues. Germline V CDR1 and CDR2: SGHNT, YYREEE (reference sequence). The CDR3 sequence: CASSPGGGTSYGYTF. Here the CDR3 DNA reads TGTGCCAGCAGCCCCGGGGGGGGAACCTCCTATGGCTACACCTTC.

This clonotype was recorded a few times. The rearrangement joins TRBV6-5 to TRBJ1-5; D is ambiguous. The germline V and J ends were trimmed by 4 bases and 4 bases, with 11 bases remaining between them. Per germline, CDR1 MNHEY and CDR2 SVGAGI. The CDR3 sequence is 14 residues long. The CDR3 here is CASSSPRENQPQHF. In DNA form, the CDR3 reads TGTGCCAGCAGTTCGCCTCGAGAAAATCAGCCCCAGCATTTT.

This clonotype was seen more than once but under ten times. V usage is TRBV11-2 and J usage is TRBJ2-2; D is perhaps TRBD1 (6 bases). The CDR3 totals 17 residues. V was clipped by 3 bases and J by 1 base, with 15 bases between them. In germline, CDR1 is SGHAT, CDR2 FQNNGV. The CDR3 region is CASSFGGQSQNTGELFF. The CDR3 DNA sequence: TGTGCCAGCAGCTTCGGCGGACAGAGTCAGAACACCGGGGAGCTGTTTTTT.

The rearrangement joins TRBV10-2 to TRBJ2-2; 13 bases map to TRBD2. The junction had 9 bases not matched to a gene; V was cut back by 7 bases and J by 7 bases. The CDR3 covers 16 residues. Germline V gene lookup returns CDR1 WSHSY and CDR2 SAAADI. CDR3 bases: TGCGCCAGCATCCCAGGGACTAGCGGGACGGGCGGGGAGCTGTTTTTT. Its translation is CASIPGTSGTGGELFF.

This clonotype has at least ten counts. The chain couples TRBV19 to TRBJ2-7; D unresolved. The CDR3 runs to 14 residues. Looked up from germline, CDR1 is LNHDA and CDR2 is SQIVND (reference sequence). The V end lost 5 bases, the J end lost 1 base, and 12 bases lay between the germline ends. CDR3 region: CASSWRAESYEQYF. Here the CDR3 DNA reads TGTGCCAGTAGTTGGCGCGCGGAATCCTACGAGCAGTACTTC.

This clonotype was counted between two and nine times. The rearrangement uses TRBV12-3 or TRBV12-4 and TRBJ1-1, with D uncertain. Trimming removed 3 bases at V and 4 bases at J, with 15 bases between. This CDR3 has 15 residues. The CDR3 DNA reads as TGTGCCAGCAGTTTCAAGACCCCCCCTGTCACTGAAGCTTTCTTT. This translates into CASSFKTPPVTEAFF.

This clonotype was counted ten times or more. The chain combines TRBV12-3 or TRBV12-4 with TRBJ2-6; either TRBD1 or TRBD2 may fit D (5 bases each). Trimming pared 8 bases from V and 2 bases from J, leaving 10 bases between. The length of the CDR3 is 14 residues. CDR3 nucleotide sequence: TGTGCCAGCTCTCAGGGAGCTGGGGCCAACGTCCTGACTTTC. It codes for CASSQGAGANVLTF.

This rearrangement joins TRBV19 to TRBJ1-5; possibly TRBD1 for D (6 bases). The germline gives CDR1 LNHDA, CDR2 SQIVND (reference sequence). The V end lost 9 bases, the J end lost 4 bases, and 22 bases lay between the germline ends. CDR3 length: 16 residues. The CDR3 bases are TGTGCCAGCAGTCCCCACCGGGACAAGCGTAATCAGCCCCAGCATTTT. Translating gives CASSPHRDKRNQPQHF.

This clonotype was recorded a few times. This may arise from a read error, as a much more abundant clone is one base away. This sequence joins TRBV5-1 and TRBJ2-7, with 9 nucleotides matching TRBD1. Germline V lookup: CDR1 SGHRS, CDR2 YFSETQ. The CDR3 contains 15 residues. Here the CDR3 DNA reads TGCACCAGCAGCGTACAGGGGGCAGATCACCACGAGCAGTACTTC. Encoded protein: CTSSVQGADHHEQYF. Variable domain in full (rest from reference TRBV5-1 and TRBJ2-7): KAGVTQTPRYLIKTRGQQVTLSCSPISGHRSVSWYQQTPGQGLQFLFEYFSETQRNKGNFPGRFSGRQFSNSRSEMNVSTLELGDSALYLCTSSVQGADHHEQYFGPGTRLTVT.

This sequence joins TRBV12-3 or TRBV12-4 and TRBJ1-1, with D maybe TRBD1 (6 bases). Trimming pared 1 base from V and 4 bases from J, leaving 13 bases between. This CDR3 region has 15 residues. The CDR3 DNA reads TGTGCCAGCAGTTTAGTCCGGGGAGGGGGCACTGAAGCTTTCTTT. The encoded protein is CASSLVRGGGTEAFF.

There are a few counts of this clonotype. This rearrangement joins TRBV7-2 to TRBJ1-5; 12 positions agree with TRBD1. The V gene's germline CDR1 is SGHTA and CDR2 FQGNSA. The CDR3 sequence is 15 residues long. Unmatched junction bases numbered 3, after V lost 3 bases and J lost 6 bases. In DNA, the CDR3 is TGTGCCAGCAGCTTCGGGACAGGGGGCTCTCAGCCCCAGCATTTT. Its translation is CASSFGTGGSQPQHF.

The chain carries TRBV7-2 and TRBJ1-6; unclear D gene. V was trimmed by 2 bases and J by 6 bases, leaving 11 bases between them. Germline-derived CDR1 and CDR2 are SGHTA and FQGNSA. The CDR3 length is 15 residues. The CDR3 region has the DNA TGTGCCAGCAGCTTACGGGGTTTGTTTAATTCACCCCTCCACTTT. This encodes CASSLRGLFNSPLHF. Full variable domain (missing parts from reference TRBV7-2 and TRBJ1-6): GAGVSQSPSNKVTEKGKDVELRCDPISGHTALYWYRQSLGQGLEFLIYFQGNSAPDKSGLPSDRFSAERTGGSVSTLTIQRTQQEDSAVYLCASSLRGLFNSPLHFGNGTRLTVT.

The rearrangement links TRBV12-3 or TRBV12-4 to TRBJ1-3; TRBD1 agrees at 7 bases. The J segment lost 0 bases and the V segment lost 6 bases, leaving 11 bases of the junction unmatched. The CDR3 sequence is 17 residues long. DNA of the CDR3: TGTGCCAGCAGCCCTGGGGGGACAGTCTTCTCTGGAAACACCATATATTTT. Its translation: CASSPGGTVFSGNTIYF.

This clonotype appeared a few times. The chain employs TRBV4-3 and TRBJ2-7; 7 bases are shared with TRBD1. In germline, CDR1 is LGHNA, CDR2 YSLEER. With 3 bases clipped from V and 2 bases from J, the junction kept 7 bases outside the gene matches. This CDR3 region has 15 residues. The CDR3 region is CASSHQTGNPYEQYF. The CDR3 DNA reads TGCGCCAGCAGCCACCAGACAGGGAACCCCTACGAGCAGTACTTC.

This clonotype came up many times. The chain employs TRBV4-1 and TRBJ1-2, with 7 nucleotides matching TRBD1. Losses at the gene ends were 6 bases for V and 2 bases for J; bases not matched to a gene: 0. The length of the CDR3 is 12 residues. The germline gives CDR1 MGHRA, CDR2 YSYEKL. The CDR3 here is CASRGQNYGYTF. Here the CDR3 DNA reads TGCGCCAGCAGGGGACAGAACTATGGCTACACCTTC.

Many counts were recorded for this clonotype. In DNA, the CDR3 is TGTGCCAGCAGCGGACAGGTCTACGAGCAGTACTTC. As protein: CASSGQVYEQYF. This chain connects TRBV2 to TRBJ2-7, with 7 bases aligning to TRBD1. J was trimmed by 3 bases and V by 6 bases; bases with no gene match: 2. The CDR3 consists of 12 residues. CDR1 is SNHLY, CDR2 FYNNEI, per germline. The complete variable domain, with remaining parts taken from reference TRBV2 and TRBJ2-7, reads EPEVTQTPSHQVTQMGQEVILRCVPISNHLYFYWYRQILGQKVEFLVSFYNNEISEKSEIFDDQFSVERPDGSNFTLKIRSTKLEDSAMYFCASSGQVYEQYFGPGTRLTVT.

This sequence joins TRBV6-5 and TRBJ1-6; D is undetermined. V shed 7 bases and J shed 8 bases, with 12 bases lying between them. The CDR3 has 13 residues. Germline V CDR1 and CDR2: MNHEY, SVGAGI. CDR3 nucleotide sequence: TGTGCCAGCATCCCCGGAGTTGATTCACCCCTCCACTTT. Protein: CASIPGVDSPLHF.